This record covers a single T cell receptor (beta chain). Assay: immunoSEQ multiplex PCR; the TCRdb copy retains only in-frame clones and omits some. Of almost 250,000 clones listed, around nine tenths are singletons. These data come from a study of blood T cell repertoires in COVID-19. In germline, CDR1 is LNHDA, CDR2 SQIVND (reference sequence). V lost 5 bases, J lost 6 bases, and 17 bases lay in between. This CDR3 spans 15 amino acids. Sequenced input: PBMCs or T cells enriched from blood (not recorded which). The genes are TRBV19 and TRBJ2-1; D may be TRBD1 (5 bases). This clonotype originated in a woman between 45 and 60 years old who had recovered from COVID-19. CDR3 sequence (DNA): TGTGCCAGTAGTCTCAGGGCCCAAGTTGTCAATGAGCAGTTCTTC. Its translation is CASSLRAQVVNEQFF.